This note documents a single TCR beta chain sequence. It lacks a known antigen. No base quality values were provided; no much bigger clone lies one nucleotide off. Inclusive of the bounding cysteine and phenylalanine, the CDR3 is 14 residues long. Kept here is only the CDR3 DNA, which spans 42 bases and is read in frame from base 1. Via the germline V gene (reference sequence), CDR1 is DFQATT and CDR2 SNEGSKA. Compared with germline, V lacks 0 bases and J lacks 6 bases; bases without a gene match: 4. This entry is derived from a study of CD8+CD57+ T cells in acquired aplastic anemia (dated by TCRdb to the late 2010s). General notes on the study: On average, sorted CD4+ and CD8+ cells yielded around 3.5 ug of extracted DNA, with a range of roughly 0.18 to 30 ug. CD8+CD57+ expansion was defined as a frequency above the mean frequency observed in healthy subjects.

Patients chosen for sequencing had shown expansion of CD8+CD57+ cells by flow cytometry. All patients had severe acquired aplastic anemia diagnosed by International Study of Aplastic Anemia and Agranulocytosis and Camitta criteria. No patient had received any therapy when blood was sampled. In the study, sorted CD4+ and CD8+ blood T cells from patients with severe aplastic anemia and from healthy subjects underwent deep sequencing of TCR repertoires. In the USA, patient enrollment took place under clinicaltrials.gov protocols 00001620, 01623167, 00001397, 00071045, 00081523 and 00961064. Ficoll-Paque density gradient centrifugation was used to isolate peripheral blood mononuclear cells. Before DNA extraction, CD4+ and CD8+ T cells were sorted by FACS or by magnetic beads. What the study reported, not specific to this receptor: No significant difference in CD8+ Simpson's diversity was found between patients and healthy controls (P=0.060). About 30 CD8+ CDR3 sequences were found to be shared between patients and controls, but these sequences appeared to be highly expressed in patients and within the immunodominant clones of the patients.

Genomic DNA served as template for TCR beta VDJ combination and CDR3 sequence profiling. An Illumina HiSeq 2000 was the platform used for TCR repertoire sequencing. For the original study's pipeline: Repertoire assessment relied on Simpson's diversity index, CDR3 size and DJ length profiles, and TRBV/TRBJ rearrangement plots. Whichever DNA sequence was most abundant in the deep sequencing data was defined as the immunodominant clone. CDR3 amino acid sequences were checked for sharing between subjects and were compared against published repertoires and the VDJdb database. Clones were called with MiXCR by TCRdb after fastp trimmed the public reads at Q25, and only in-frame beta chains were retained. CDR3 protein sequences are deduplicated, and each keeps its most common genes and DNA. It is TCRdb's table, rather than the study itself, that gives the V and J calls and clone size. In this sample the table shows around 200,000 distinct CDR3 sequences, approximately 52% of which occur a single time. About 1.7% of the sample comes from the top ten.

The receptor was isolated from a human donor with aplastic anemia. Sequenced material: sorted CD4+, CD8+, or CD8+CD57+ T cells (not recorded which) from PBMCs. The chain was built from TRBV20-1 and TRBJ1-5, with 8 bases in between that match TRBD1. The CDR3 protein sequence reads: CSAREAGGSQPQHF. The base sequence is TGCAGTGCTAGAGAGGCAGGGGGCAGTCAGCCCCAGCATTTT.